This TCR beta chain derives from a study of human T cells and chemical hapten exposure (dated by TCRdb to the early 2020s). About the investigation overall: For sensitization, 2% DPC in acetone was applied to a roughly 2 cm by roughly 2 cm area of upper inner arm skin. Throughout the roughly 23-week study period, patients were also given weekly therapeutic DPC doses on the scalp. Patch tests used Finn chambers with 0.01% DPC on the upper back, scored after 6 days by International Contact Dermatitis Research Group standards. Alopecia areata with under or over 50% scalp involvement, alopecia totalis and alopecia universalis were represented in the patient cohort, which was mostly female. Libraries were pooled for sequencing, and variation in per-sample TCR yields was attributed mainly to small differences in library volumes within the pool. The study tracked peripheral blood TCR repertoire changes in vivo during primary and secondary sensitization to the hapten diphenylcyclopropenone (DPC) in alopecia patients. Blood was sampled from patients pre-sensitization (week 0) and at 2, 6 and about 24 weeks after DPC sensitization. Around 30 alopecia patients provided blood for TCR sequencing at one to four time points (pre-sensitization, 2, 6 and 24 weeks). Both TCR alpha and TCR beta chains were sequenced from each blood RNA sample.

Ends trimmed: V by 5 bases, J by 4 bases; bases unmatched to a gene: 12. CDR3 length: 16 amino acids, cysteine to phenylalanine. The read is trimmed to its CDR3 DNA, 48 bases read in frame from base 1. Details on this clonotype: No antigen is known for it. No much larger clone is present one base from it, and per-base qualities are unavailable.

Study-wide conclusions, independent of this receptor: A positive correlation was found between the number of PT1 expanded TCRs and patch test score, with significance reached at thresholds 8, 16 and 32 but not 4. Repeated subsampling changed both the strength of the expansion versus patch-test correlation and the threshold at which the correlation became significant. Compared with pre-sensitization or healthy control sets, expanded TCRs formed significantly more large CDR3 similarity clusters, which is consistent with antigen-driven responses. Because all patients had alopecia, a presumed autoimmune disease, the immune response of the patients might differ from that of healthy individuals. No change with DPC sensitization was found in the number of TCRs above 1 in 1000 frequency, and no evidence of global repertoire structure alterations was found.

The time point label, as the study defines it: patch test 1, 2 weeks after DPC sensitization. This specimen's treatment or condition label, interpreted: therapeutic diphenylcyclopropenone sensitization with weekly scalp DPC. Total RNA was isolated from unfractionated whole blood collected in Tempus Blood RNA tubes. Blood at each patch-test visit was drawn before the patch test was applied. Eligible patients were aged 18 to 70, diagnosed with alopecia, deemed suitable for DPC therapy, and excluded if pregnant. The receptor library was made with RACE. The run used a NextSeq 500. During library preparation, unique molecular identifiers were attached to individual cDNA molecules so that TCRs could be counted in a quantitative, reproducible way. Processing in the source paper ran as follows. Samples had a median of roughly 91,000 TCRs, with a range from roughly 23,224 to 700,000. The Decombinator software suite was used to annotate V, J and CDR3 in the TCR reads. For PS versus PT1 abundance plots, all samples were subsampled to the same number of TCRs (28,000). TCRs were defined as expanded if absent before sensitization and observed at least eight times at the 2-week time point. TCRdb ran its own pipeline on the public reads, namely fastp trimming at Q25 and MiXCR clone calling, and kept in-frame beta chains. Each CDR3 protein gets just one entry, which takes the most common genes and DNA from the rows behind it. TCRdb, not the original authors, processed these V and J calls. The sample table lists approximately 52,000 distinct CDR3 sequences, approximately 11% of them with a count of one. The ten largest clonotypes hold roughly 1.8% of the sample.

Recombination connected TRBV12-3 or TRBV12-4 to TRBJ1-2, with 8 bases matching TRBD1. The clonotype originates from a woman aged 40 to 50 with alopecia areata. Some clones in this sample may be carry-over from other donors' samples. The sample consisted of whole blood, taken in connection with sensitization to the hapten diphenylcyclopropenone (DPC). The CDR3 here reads CASSASGTGFLYGYTF. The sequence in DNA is TGTGCCAGCAGTGCTTCCGGGACAGGATTTCTCTATGGCTACACCTTC.